The T cell receptor beta chain described here comes from a study of CD8+CD57+ T cells in acquired aplastic anemia. Study-wide results and caveats: Common to patients and controls were roughly 30 CD8+ CDR3 sequences.

This clonotype was seen only a few times. Its antigen is as yet unknown. The length of the CDR3 is 16 residues. Germline V gene lookup returns CDR1 SGHTA and CDR2 FQGNSA. J gave up 5 bases and V 2 bases, and 8 bases lay outside the gene matches. The template for TCR beta VDJ and CDR3 sequence profiling was genomic DNA. TCRdb passed the reads through MiXCR, listing each CDR3 protein once. The sample has around 190,000 distinct CDR3 sequences, approximately 57% seen once. Sequenced material: sorted CD4+, CD8+, or CD8+CD57+ T cells (not recorded which) from PBMCs. The chain is built from TRBV7-2 and TRBJ2-7, with TRBD1 matching over 11 bases. The TCR was taken from a human donor in good health. CDR3 residues: CASSLPGTGGRDEQYF. CDR3 bases: TGTGCCAGCAGCTTACCCGGGACAGGGGGACGGGACGAGCAGTACTTC.